This T cell receptor beta chain was profiled in a study of CD8+ T cells in alopecia areata. Study information: Treatment of the treated patients consisted of oral tofacitinib, 5 to 10 mg twice daily.

Treatment given: oral pan-JAK inhibitor, 5-10 mg twice daily. The count of this clone is one. As the sequencing template, cDNA was produced by extracting RNA and reverse transcribing it. Repertoires were generated with immunoSEQ multiplex PCR, while TCRdb's copy carries only in-frame clones and drops some. The sample includes 130,000 to 150,000 clones, 75% to 85% seen only once; the top ten take about 25%. The sample consisted of CD8+ T cells sorted from blood, taken at week 4, from a patient treated with tofacitinib. The source is a human donor with alopecia areata.

Here the CDR3 reads CASRRPTGPTEAFF. The CDR3 nucleotides are TGTGCCAGCAGACGCCCCACAGGGCCCACTGAAGCTTTCTTT. V gene TRBV7-9 combines with J gene TRBJ1-1; maybe TRBD1 (6 bases). CDR1 and CDR2 (germline): SEHNR, FQNEAQ (reference sequence). Trimming stripped 6 bases from V and 4 bases from J, with 15 bases between. CDR3 length: 14 amino acids.